This TCR beta chain was recorded in a study of T cell repertoires in cytomegalovirus infection (dated by TCRdb to between 2018 and 2021). General notes on the study: The peptide stimulations were aimed at well-studied HLA-B-restricted epitopes as well as recently identified HLA-C-restricted CMV epitopes, whose presentation resists viral immunomodulation. The HLA type of each donor mattered for the analysis, because public TCR beta signatures pointed to carriage of CMV infection along with the matching HLA type.

Sequencing instrument: Illumina HiSeq 1500. The public reads were quality trimmed at Q25 with fastp and then assembled into clones with MiXCR by TCRdb, keeping productive beta chains. Identical CDR3 protein sequences are pooled into one entry, listed with their most common genes and DNA. For this sample the table gives about 900,000 distinct CDR3 sequences, of which approximately 31% were detected only once. Of the sample, 13% is held by the ten largest clones. Concerning this clonotype: It has no known antigen specificity. Per-base quality was not reported, and no clone a single base away is much larger than it.

V is cut back by 2 bases and J by 4 bases, with 3 bases in the junction unmatched. The CDR3 contains 14 residues, cysteine and phenylalanine counted. Of the read, only the CDR3 DNA is kept; its 42 bases are in frame from base 1. The germline V gene encodes CDR1 DFQATT and CDR2 SNEGSKA (reference sequence). Study-wide findings and limitations: In both this cohort and an independent cohort of 352 donors, the cumulative frequency of public TCR beta family members distinguished carriers of CMV infection plus the relevant HLA type. The ex vivo response was dominated by HLA-C-restricted CMV-specific TCR beta clonotypes, and the single most frequent clonotype in two of eight donors was supplied by these HLA-C-restricted clonotypes.

The label giving this sample's treatment or condition can be read as: in vitro stimulation with specific CMV peptide epitopes to enrich CMV-specific T cells. This sequence was found in a human donor in good health (CMV status not recorded). Some clones in this sample may be carry-over from other donors' samples. The rearranged chain carries TRBV20-1 and TRBJ2-1, with 9 bases aligning to TRBD2. The source was cultured CD8+ T cells from PBMCs, collected from culture after CMV antigen stimulation. The CDR3 protein is CSARYSGGYNEQFF. The nucleotides read TGCAGTGCTAGATATAGCGGGGGATACAATGAGCAGTTCTTC.